One and the same sample provided the 11 T cell receptor beta chains below, sequenced in a study of a mutant IDH1 vaccine in newly diagnosed glioma. Time point here: week 35, safety follow-up. All doses held 300 ug of mutant IDH1 20-mer peptide, with topical imiquimod. Some clones are missing from TCRdb's copy, which holds only in-frame ones; the method was immunoSEQ multiplex PCR. The sample lists about 65,000 clones, 81% occurring once. Their antigens remain unidentified. Sequencing was performed on PBMCs, taken from a glioma patient whose treatment included an IDH1 peptide vaccine. Every receptor here comes from a man between 35 and 55 years old with glioma.

This clone appeared a single time. V usage is TRBV7-2 and J usage is TRBJ1-6; D might be TRBD1 (6 bases). Trimming stripped 0 bases from V and 4 bases from J, with 19 bases between. From germline, CDR1 is SGHTA and CDR2 FQGNSA. The CDR3 spans 19 residues. CDR3: CASSLARIIGGEYNSPLHF. The CDR3 nucleotides are TGTGCCAGCAGCTTAGCGCGGATAATAGGGGGAGAATATAATTCACCCCTCCACTTT.

V usage is TRBV7-9 and J usage is TRBJ1-4, with D maybe TRBD1 (6 bases). Trimming took 4 bases from V and 7 from J, leaving 16 bases between them. CDR1 and CDR2 from the germline V gene are SEHNR and FQNEAQ (reference sequence). This CDR3 is built from 15 residues. The CDR3 loop is CASSSGGGRGEKLFF. In DNA form, the CDR3 reads TGTGCCAGCAGCTCAGGCGGGGGGCGAGGTGAAAAACTGTTTTTT.

Only one count was recorded for this clone. The rearrangement uses TRBV7-8 and TRBJ2-1; D could derive from TRBD1 or TRBD2 (6 bases each). CDR3 length equals 16 residues. The germline CDR1 and CDR2 sequences are SGHVS and FQNEAQ. V shed 8 bases and J shed 0 bases, with 17 bases lying between them. The CDR3 bases are TGTGCCAGCGTCTGGGGGGCCGCCAGCTCCTACAATGAGCAGTTCTTC. As protein: CASVWGAASSYNEQFF.

This clone was detected a few times. The chain has TRBV5-1 and TRBJ1-6; 9 bases agree with TRBD1. Germline values: CDR1 SGHRS, CDR2 YFSETQ. V trimming: 4 bases; J trimming: 8 bases; junction bases outside the gene matches: 4. The CDR3 is made up of 14 amino acids. CDR3: CASSLRQGDSPLHF. CDR3 DNA sequence: TGCGCCAGCAGCCTGAGACAGGGGGATTCACCCCTCCACTTT.

The chain recombines TRBV5-1 with TRBJ2-3, with D maybe TRBD2 (6 bases). Deletions cut 4 bases from V and 4 bases from J, with 19 bases between. Germline V gene sequence: CDR1 SGHRS, CDR2 YFSETQ. The CDR3 loop spans 16 amino acids. This chain's CDR3 is CASSPYPRLEADTQYF. The CDR3 coding sequence is TGCGCCAGCAGCCCCTACCCACGACTAGAGGCAGATACGCAGTATTTT.

V usage is TRBV28 and J usage is TRBJ1-1, with unresolved D. The V and J ends lost 8 bases and 11 bases respectively, with 15 bases between them. Germline V lookup: CDR1 MDHEN, CDR2 SYDVKM. This CDR3 contains 11 residues. CDR3 DNA sequence: TGTGCCAGCGGGCAGAGACTTGTGGCTTTCTTT. Translating it yields CASGQRLVAFF.

The V and J genes are TRBV30 and TRBJ1-6; 7 bases are a match to TRBD1. The germline CDR1 and CDR2 sequences are GTSNPN and SVGIG (reference sequence). V dropped 5 bases and J dropped 0; count of bases not matched to a gene: 7. CDR3 length equals 16 residues. For the CDR3, the DNA is TGTGCCTGGGACAGGGTTTCGAGCTCCTATAATTCACCCCTCCACTTT. Protein product: CAWDRVSSSYNSPLHF.

The chain is built from TRBV15 and TRBJ1-1, with D hard to call. The germline V gene encodes CDR1 LNHNV and CDR2 YYDKDF (reference sequence). This CDR3 has 15 residues. The ends were cut back, 1 base at V and 4 bases at J, with 13 bases in the middle. The CDR3 nucleotides are TGTGCCACCAGCAGAGCATTATCGATGTCCACTGAAGCTTTCTTT. Translation: CATSRALSMSTEAFF.

In its sample, this clone was seen a few times. The J gene is TRBJ1-5, the V gene TRBV28, with D tentatively TRBD1 (5 bases). Deletions cut 5 bases from V and 7 bases from J, with 15 bases between. Germline CDR1 reads MDHEN; CDR2 reads SYDVKM. The CDR3 consists of 14 residues. The CDR3 sequence is CASSGGGVAQPQHF. CDR3 in DNA: TGTGCCAGCAGTGGGGGTGGGGTAGCACAGCCCCAGCATTTT. The full variable domain, completed using reference TRBV28 and TRBJ1-5, is DVKVTQSSRYLVKRTGEKVFLECVQDMDHENMFWYRQDPGLGLRLIYFSYDVKMKEKGDIPEGYSVSREKKERFSLILESASTNQTSMYLCASSGGGVAQPQHFGDGTRLSIL.

This clone was counted a single time. V usage is TRBV9 and J usage is TRBJ2-3, with TRBD2 matching over 8 bases. The length of the CDR3 is 16 residues. Trimming cost V 0 bases and J 3 bases; bases outside gene matches: 6. CDR1 and CDR2 from the germline V gene are SGDLS and YYNGEE. CDR3 sequence: CASSVVGLAWTDTQYF. The CDR3 DNA follows: TGTGCCAGCAGCGTAGTAGGACTAGCCTGGACAGATACGCAGTATTTT.

V usage is TRBV5-5 and J usage is TRBJ2-7; 7 nucleotides align to TRBD1. Germline assignment: CDR1 SGHKS and CDR2 YYEKEE (reference sequence). V was pared by 1 base and J by 0 bases, with 4 bases of the junction left unmatched. CDR3 length: 15 residues. CDR3 amino acids: CASSLTGAPSYEQYF. CDR3 nucleotides: TGTGCCAGCAGCTTGACAGGGGCCCCCTCCTACGAGCAGTACTTC.